Listed below are T cell receptor beta chains from one sample, sequenced in a study of T cell responses to AZD1222 COVID-19 vaccine. Data came from immunoSEQ multiplex PCR; TCRdb stores just in-frame clones and leaves some out. The repertoire holds about 120,000 clones, around 90% seen once, with over 2% in the top ten. The starting material was peripheral blood, obtained 28 days after the second AZD1222 dose. All receptors come from an adult who received the AZD1222 COVID-19 vaccine. The CDR3 runs from the conserved cysteine through the conserved F or W. Each record gives: CDR3 protein, CDR3 DNA, V gene, D gene, clone size, J gene. The D gene is left open where the match is weak. Rows give clone size only sometimes, using once, few, many, or a class for an expanded clone.

CDR3: CASSQGGQTYEQYF
DNA: TGTGCCAGCAGCCAAGGGGGACAGACCTACGAGCAGTACTTC
V: TRBV4-2
D: TRBD1
size: NA
J: TRBJ2-7

CDR3: CASSAGTGTEQYF
DNA: TGCGCCAGCAGCGCGGGAACAGGGACCGAGCAGTACTTC
V: TRBV5-1
D: NA
size: NA
J: TRBJ2-7

CDR3: CASSVKGTSSTFSPLHF
DNA: TGTGCCAGCAGCGTGAAAGGGACATCCTCAACTTTTTCACCCCTCCACTTT
V: TRBV9
D: NA
size: NA
J: TRBJ1-6

CDR3: CASSLQGGYGYTF
DNA: TGTGCCAGCAGTTTACAGGGTGGCTATGGCTACACCTTC
V: TRBV27
D: NA
size: few
J: TRBJ1-2

CDR3: CSARGEYF
DNA: TGCAGTGCTAGAGGCGAGTACTTC
V: TRBV20-1
D: NA
size: NA
J: TRBJ2-7

CDR3: CATSTRVGGGEQYF
DNA: TGTGCCACCAGCACTAGAGTAGGGGGGGGCGAGCAGTACTTC
V: TRBV15
D: NA
size: NA
J: TRBJ2-7

CDR3: CASSNPGETQYF
DNA: TGTGCCAGCTCAAACCCCGGGGAGACCCAGTACTTC
V: TRBV18
D: NA
size: NA
J: TRBJ2-5

CDR3: CASSLLTAQDNEQFF
DNA: TGTGCCAGCAGCTTATTAACTGCTCAAGACAATGAGCAGTTCTTC
V: TRBV7-3
D: NA
size: once
J: TRBJ2-1

CDR3: CASSQDRTGVVYGYTF
DNA: TGTGCCAGCAGCCAAGACCGGACAGGGGTAGTCTATGGCTACACCTTC
V: TRBV3-1/TRBV3-2
D: TRBD1
size: NA
J: TRBJ1-2

CDR3: CASGVRADTQYF
DNA: TGTGCCAGCGGCGTGAGGGCAGATACGCAGTATTTT
V: TRBV6-5
D: NA
size: NA
J: TRBJ2-3

CDR3: CAISEAGQGYSTIYF
DNA: TGTGCCATCAGTGAAGCCGGACAGGGTTACAGCACCATATATTTT
V: TRBV10-3
D: TRBD1
size: once
J: TRBJ1-3

CDR3: CASSLEEGLGYTF
DNA: TGTGCCAGCAGCTTAGAAGAGGGATTGGGCTACACCTTC
V: TRBV7-2
D: NA
size: NA
J: TRBJ1-2

CDR3: CASSYGGLAPSYEQYF
DNA: TGTGCCAGCAGTTATGGGGGGCTGGCCCCTTCCTACGAGCAGTACTTC
V: TRBV6-5
D: NA
size: NA
J: TRBJ2-7

CDR3: CASSRGNEKLFF
DNA: TGTGCCAGCAGCAGGGGTAATGAAAAACTGTTTTTT
V: TRBV2
D: NA
size: NA
J: TRBJ1-4

CDR3: CASSVGQGVGEQFF
DNA: TGTGCCAGTAGTGTCGGACAGGGAGTTGGTGAGCAGTTCTTC
V: TRBV19
D: TRBD1
size: NA
J: TRBJ2-1

CDR3: CASSRSGTGGGYEQYF
DNA: TGTGCCAGCAGTAGGTCGGGGACAGGGGGTGGCTACGAGCAGTACTTC
V: TRBV27
D: TRBD1
size: NA
J: TRBJ2-7

CDR3: CASSKEISGGGGYTF
DNA: TGTGCCAGCAGCAAAGAAATCTCAGGGGGCGGTGGCTACACCTTC
V: TRBV21-1
D: NA
size: NA
J: TRBJ1-2

CDR3: CATSDVPGQRTLQQFF
DNA: TGTGCCACCAGTGATGTCCCGGGACAGCGCACCTTACAGCAGTTCTTC
V: TRBV24-1
D: TRBD1
size: once
J: TRBJ2-1